Presented here are 19 T cell receptor beta chains from one specimen sequenced in a study of identifying expanded T cells in peripheral blood. Method: immunoSEQ multiplex PCR; TCRdb's copy keeps in-frame clones and lacks some. The sample has about 100,000 clones; over 70% are singletons. The material sequenced was blood. Receptors originate from a person aged 18-70 years in good health.

The chain couples TRBV6-5 to TRBJ1-1; D gene ambiguous. V was shortened by 7 bases and J by 5 bases, with 11 bases between the two germline ends. The CDR3 is made up of 12 amino acids. Germline lookup yields CDR1 MNHEY and CDR2 SVGAGI. CDR3 sequence: CASINGLTEAFF. The CDR3 coding sequence is TGTGCCAGCATTAACGGCCTTACTGAAGCTTTCTTT.

The chain recombines TRBV2 with TRBJ2-5; TRBD1 is a possible D gene (5 bases). Germline V gives CDR1 SNHLY, CDR2 FYNNEI. The CDR3 is made up of 14 amino acids. Between the trimmed V and J ends, which lost 4 bases and 3 bases, there was a span of 12 bases. The CDR3 region is CASSVPSTEETQYF. The CDR3 coding sequence is TGTGCCAGCAGTGTACCTTCGACAGAAGAGACCCAGTACTTC.

The V gene is TRBV5-8, the J gene TRBJ2-5; D may be TRBD2 (6 bases). Germline lookup yields CDR1 SGHTS and CDR2 YDEGEE. The V end lost 2 bases, the J end lost 4 bases, and 15 bases lay between the germline ends. The CDR3 covers 15 residues. The CDR3 sequence is CASSLGTPAGETQYF. The CDR3 coding sequence is TGTGCCAGCAGCTTAGGGACTCCGGCGGGAGAGACCCAGTACTTC.

This clone was found once. This chain links TRBV9 with TRBJ2-7, with a tentative D call TRBD2 (6 bases). The ends were cut back, 4 bases at V and 3 bases at J, with 14 bases in the middle. Germline V gene sequence: CDR1 SGDLS, CDR2 YYNGEE. CDR3 length: 14 residues. The CDR3 coding sequence is TGTGCCAGCAGCCCCCGCCGGGAGAACTACGAGCAGTACTTC. Encoded protein: CASSPRRENYEQYF.

This clone was observed a handful of times. The gene calls are TRBV19 and TRBJ1-2, with a possible D match to TRBD1 (5 bases). This CDR3 has 14 residues. Trimming left V 0 bases short and J 2 bases short, with 7 bases between. From germline, CDR1 is LNHDA and CDR2 SQIVND (reference sequence). The CDR3 DNA reads TGTGCCAGTAGTATAGATGAGGGGAACTATGGCTACACCTTC. Translated, it gives CASSIDEGNYGYTF.

The chain is built from TRBV7-9 and TRBJ2-2; no clear D gene. This CDR3 has 14 amino acids. CDR1 and CDR2 (germline): SEHNR, FQNEAQ (reference sequence). The ends were cut back, 8 bases at V and 1 base at J, with 11 bases in the middle. The CDR3 region has the DNA TGTGCCAGCCCCCCTGTCGTGAACACCGGGGAGCTGTTTTTT. Translated, it gives CASPPVVNTGELFF.

The gene calls are TRBV10-3 and TRBJ1-1, with TRBD1 identical over 10 bases. The trim removed 1 base at V and 4 bases at J, leaving 15 bases unmatched. Germline CDR1 reads ENHRY; CDR2 reads SYGVKD. The CDR3 has 19 residues. The CDR3, as DNA: TGTGCCATCAGTGAGTACGGATTTTTACCGGGACAGGGGACCACTGAAGCTTTCTTT. Residues: CAISEYGFLPGQGTTEAFF.

The chain combines TRBV15 with TRBJ1-2; D uncertain. The CDR3 consists of 14 residues. V was trimmed by 4 bases and J by 3 bases, leaving 12 bases between them. Germline-derived CDR1 and CDR2 are LNHNV and YYDKDF (reference sequence). CDR3 coding DNA: TGTGCCACCAGCAACGGGGTATTGGACTATGGCTACACCTTC. Protein sequence: CATSNGVLDYGYTF.

The chain recombines TRBV19 with TRBJ2-1; D may be TRBD1 (5 bases). The CDR3 has 12 residues. CDR1 is LNHDA, CDR2 SQIVND, per germline (reference sequence). Trimming shortened V by 6 bases and J by 6 bases, and 9 bases separated the two germline ends. The CDR3 reads CASRTAINEQFF. The CDR3 DNA is TGTGCCAGTAGGACAGCGATCAATGAGCAGTTCTTC.

The J gene is TRBJ2-1, the V gene TRBV5-1, with 9 positions matching TRBD2. Looked up from germline, CDR1 is SGHRS and CDR2 is YFSETQ. The CDR3 contains 13 residues. V was pared by 4 bases and J by 10 bases, with 6 bases of the junction left unmatched. CDR3 in amino acids: CASSTGLAQEQFF. The CDR3 bases are TGCGCCAGCAGCACAGGACTAGCGCAGGAGCAGTTCTTC. Filled out from reference TRBV5-1 and TRBJ2-1, the complete variable domain reads KAGVTQTPRYLIKTRGQQVTLSCSPISGHRSVSWYQQTPGQGLQFLFEYFSETQRNKGNFPGRFSGRQFSNSRSEMNVSTLELGDSALYLCASSTGLAQEQFFGPGTRLTVL.

The genes are TRBV25-1 and TRBJ1-4; TRBD1 is a possible D gene (5 bases). Trimming removed 8 bases from V and 7 bases from J, with 17 bases in between. CDR1 is MGHDK and CDR2 is SYGVNS in the germline V gene. This CDR3 has 14 amino acids. Written as DNA, the CDR3 is TGTGCCAGCCCCCCCGGGAAAAGGGGTGAAAAACTGTTTTTT. It specifies CASPPGKRGEKLFF.

CDR3 nucleotide sequence: TGCGCCAGCAGGCCGGAGGGGGTTGGCTATGGCTACACCTTC. This sequence encodes CASRPEGVGYGYTF. The chain is built from TRBV5-1 and TRBJ1-2; possible D gene TRBD1, 6 bases. Germline V gene sequence: CDR1 SGHRS, CDR2 YFSETQ. With 5 bases removed from V and 4 bases from J, the gap between germline ends came to 15 bases. The CDR3 covers 14 residues.

This clone showed up just a few times. The chain carries TRBV6-6 and TRBJ2-2; D remains unclear. The V end lost 6 bases, the J end lost 4 bases, and 9 bases lay between the germline ends. CDR1 MNHNY and CDR2 SVGAGI come from the germline V gene (reference sequence). This CDR3 has 13 amino acids. CDR3 sequence: CASSTEFTGELFF. DNA for the CDR3: TGTGCCAGCAGCACCGAATTCACCGGGGAGCTGTTTTTT.

This chain links TRBV9 with TRBJ2-1, with 7 bases identical to TRBD2. Germline CDR1 and CDR2: SGDLS and YYNGEE. Unmatched junction bases numbered 9, after V lost 0 bases and J lost 9 bases. There are 15 residues in the CDR3. CDR3: CASSVGSGKVVEQFF. As DNA, the CDR3 is TGTGCCAGCAGCGTAGGCAGCGGGAAGGTGGTTGAGCAGTTCTTC. Based on the CDR3 plus reference TRBV9 and TRBJ2-1, the full variable domain is DSGVTQTPKHLITATGQRVTLRCSPRSGDLSVYWYQQSLDQGLQFLIQYYNGEERAKGNILERFSAQQFPDLHSELNLSSLELGDSALYFCASSVGSGKVVEQFFGPGTRLTVL.

The J gene is TRBJ2-1, the V gene TRBV6-6, with D unresolved. The CDR3 has 14 residues. Germline CDR1 is MNHNY and CDR2 is SVGAGI (reference sequence). Deletions cut 4 bases from V and 6 bases from J, with 13 bases between. For the CDR3, the DNA is TGTGCCAGCAGTTTACAGTTGCCAATCAATGAGCAGTTCTTC. This encodes CASSLQLPINEQFF.

V gene TRBV2 combines with J gene TRBJ1-4, with 8 bases fitting TRBD1. The CDR3 is 15 residues long. CDR1 SNHLY and CDR2 FYNNEI come from the germline V gene. Trimming cost V 8 bases and J 0 bases; bases outside gene matches: 5. CDR3 sequence (DNA): TGTGCCAGCGGAAGGACAGGGCCAACTAATGAAAAACTGTTTTTT. Protein sequence: CASGRTGPTNEKLFF.

CDR3 sequence (DNA): TGTGCCAGCAGCTCCGGACAGGCCCTAAACTATGGCTACACCTTC. Amino acids: CASSSGQALNYGYTF. The chain uses TRBV5-4 and TRBJ1-2; 7 bases agree with TRBD1. The V gene's germline CDR1 is SGHNT and CDR2 YYREEE (reference sequence). This CDR3 spans 15 amino acids. V shed 3 bases and J 2 bases; nucleotides not matched to a gene: 7.

This clone turned up a few times. The chain employs TRBV5-4 and TRBJ2-4; 9 positions agree with TRBD1. The CDR3 length is 15 residues. V lost 3 bases and J lost 8; bases outside the gene matches: 9. The germline V gene encodes CDR1 SGHNT and CDR2 YYREEE (reference sequence). The CDR3 DNA is TGTGCCAGCAGCTACGCAAACAGGGGGCAGGACATTCAGTACTTC. Its translation: CASSYANRGQDIQYF.

This chain uses TRBV7-9 with TRBJ1-1, with D unresolved. The length of the CDR3 is 13 residues. Germline CDR1 SEHNR, CDR2 FQNEAQ (reference sequence). V was clipped by 1 base and J by 7 bases, with 10 bases between them. CDR3 protein: CASSLGRLLEAFF. The CDR3 DNA follows: TGTGCCAGCAGCTTAGGCAGATTACTTGAAGCTTTCTTT.